The T cell receptor beta chain described here comes from a study of cytotoxic CD8 clonotypes in ibrutinib-treated CLL. The study, taken as a whole, reports: Sustained-remission and progressing patients were not sampled at matched times.

The planned depth of sequencing spanned 1 in 200,000 to 1 in 1 million T cells. Profiling relied on immunoSEQ multiplex PCR, and the TCRdb table lists in-frame clones only, not all of them. The top ten clones hold approximately 27% of a sample with some 150,000 clones, 60% to 85% of them seen once. Extraction of around 1.9 micrograms of genomic DNA from cryopreserved PBMCs supplied material for TCR beta libraries. Concerning this clone: The antigen remains unidentified.

The source is a human donor with chronic lymphocytic leukemia. The specimen comprised PBMCs, sampled after 12 months of ibrutinib treatment.

This chain's CDR3 is CASSYMYGNTEAFF. The DNA of the CDR3 is TGTGCCAGCAGCTATATGTACGGGAACACTGAAGCTTTCTTT. This rearrangement joins TRBV11-1 to TRBJ1-1; D is undetermined. V lost 4 bases, J lost 1 base, and 10 bases lay in between. This CDR3 region has 14 residues. Per the germline V gene, CDR1 is SGHAT and CDR2 is FQDESV (reference sequence).